Below, 31 T cell receptor beta chains from the same sample are listed, as sequenced in a study of early T cells in non-severe SARS-CoV-2 infection. TCRdb passed the 5' RACE reads through MiXCR, listing each CDR3 protein once. The profile shows some 76,000 distinct CDR3 sequences, 15% to 18% of them singletons. Sequenced material: whole blood. The receptors were gathered from an adult who was a healthcare worker with PCR-confirmed SARS-CoV-2 infection or an uninfected control (not recorded which).

CDR3 loop: CASSQDWRYPAEAFF. The CDR3 region has the DNA TGTGCCAGCAGCCAAGATTGGAGGTACCCGGCTGAAGCTTTCTTT. The chain combines TRBV4-2 with TRBJ1-1; D unresolved. The CDR3 sequence is 15 residues long. Trimming removed 0 bases at V and 6 bases at J, with 14 bases between. Germline-derived CDR1 and CDR2 are LGHNA and YNFKEQ.

The rearrangement links TRBV19 to TRBJ2-2; D unresolved. V was pared by 7 bases and J by 0 bases, with 12 bases between. This CDR3 region has 15 residues. Germline values: CDR1 LNHDA, CDR2 SQIVND (reference sequence). In DNA, the CDR3 is TGTGCCAGTAAGGTAGACGGTACGAACACCGGGGAGCTGTTTTTT. It codes for CASKVDGTNTGELFF.

This clonotype has ten or more counts. This chain connects TRBV29-1 to TRBJ2-3; 10 bases align to TRBD1. CDR1 is SQVTM and CDR2 is ANQGSEA in the germline V gene. This CDR3 has 15 amino acids. J was trimmed by 2 bases and V by 6 bases; bases with no gene match: 8. DNA of the CDR3: TGCAGCGTCGGGTGGGGACAGGGGCCCACAGATACGCAGTATTTT. This gives the protein CSVGWGQGPTDTQYF.

This clonotype has only a few counts. The chain has TRBV4-3 and TRBJ2-3; D is undetermined. This CDR3 region has 13 residues. Trimming removed 0 bases from V and 6 bases from J, with 7 bases in between. The germline V gene has CDR1 LGHNA and CDR2 YSLEER. Here the CDR3 DNA reads TGCGCCAGCAGCCAAGACACCCGGGATACGCAGTATTTT. It is translated as CASSQDTRDTQYF.

This clonotype was recorded many times. This chain links TRBV18 with TRBJ1-1; 7 bases line up with TRBD1. V was clipped by 3 bases and J by 10 bases; unmatched bases: 5. The CDR3 contains 12 residues. Germline V gene lookup returns CDR1 KGHSH and CDR2 LQKENI. This chain's CDR3 is CASSPDRVGAFF. CDR3 DNA: TGTGCCAGCTCACCTGACAGGGTCGGAGCTTTCTTT.

The gene calls are TRBV7-3 and TRBJ1-1; D not certain. The CDR3 is made up of 13 amino acids. Per the germline V gene, CDR1 is SGHTA and CDR2 is FQGTGA. The germline V and J ends were trimmed by 1 base and 2 bases, with 5 bases remaining between them. The CDR3 coding sequence is TGTGCCAGCAGCTTAAACAGAAACACTGAAGCTTTCTTT. It encodes CASSLNRNTEAFF.

This clonotype was counted many times. The chain carries TRBV29-1 and TRBJ2-5; 8 bases are a match to TRBD1. Per the germline V gene, CDR1 is SQVTM and CDR2 is ANQGSEA. The CDR3 covers 15 residues. The ends lost 1 base at V and 3 bases at J; junction bases unmatched: 7. In DNA form, the CDR3 reads TGCAGCGTTGAAGGTTGGACAGGGTGGGAAGAGACCCAGTACTTC. It codes for CSVEGWTGWEETQYF.

The chain has TRBV4-1 and TRBJ1-5; TRBD1 agrees at 7 bases. This CDR3 has 15 residues. Germline V gene data show CDR1 as MGHRA and CDR2 as YSYEKL. V shed 4 bases and J 5 bases; nucleotides not matched to a gene: 8. The CDR3 bases are TGCGCCAGCAGCCCCATCCGGGACAGCGATCAGCCCCAGCATTTT. Protein product: CASSPIRDSDQPQHF.

The rearrangement uses TRBV19 and TRBJ1-1, with D unclear. CDR1 is LNHDA and CDR2 is SQIVND in the germline V gene (reference sequence). The V and J ends lost 3 bases and 8 bases respectively, with 13 bases between them. This CDR3 is built from 13 residues. The CDR3 loop is CASSILGVAEAFF. CDR3 sequence (DNA): TGTGCCAGTAGTATCCTCGGAGTTGCGGAAGCTTTCTTT.

This clonotype was observed many times. V gene TRBV11-2 combines with J gene TRBJ1-1, with D perhaps matching TRBD1 (5 bases). Germline-derived CDR1 and CDR2 are SGHAT and FQNNGV. V was trimmed by 1 base and J by 0 bases, leaving 12 bases between them. The CDR3 is 16 residues long. The CDR3 DNA follows: TGTGCCAGCAGCTTAGGCGGGCGGGGGATGAACACTGAAGCTTTCTTT. As protein: CASSLGGRGMNTEAFF. Together with reference TRBV11-2 and TRBJ1-1, the CDR3 gives the full variable domain: EAGVAQSPRYKIIEKRQSVAFWCNPISGHATLYWYQQILGQGPKLLIQFQNNGVVDDSQLPKDRFSAERLKGVDSTLKIQPAKLEDSAVYLCASSLGGRGMNTEAFFGQGTRLTVV.

Ten or more counts support this clonotype. CDR3 protein: CSATKWPKNTEAFF. CDR3 coding DNA: TGCAGTGCTACAAAGTGGCCCAAGAACACTGAAGCTTTCTTT. The rearrangement links TRBV20-1 to TRBJ1-1; D gene unclear. The germline CDR1 and CDR2 sequences are DFQATT and SNEGSKA (reference sequence). V lost 4 bases and J lost 1, with 13 bases in between. The CDR3 runs to 14 residues.

The chain joins TRBV4-2 to TRBJ1-5, with D possibly matching TRBD1 (5 bases). V dropped 1 base and J dropped 7 bases, with 14 bases sitting between them. The germline CDR1 and CDR2 sequences are LGHNA and YNFKEQ. CDR3 length: 15 amino acids. CDR3 loop: CASSQAAGTLQPQHF. The CDR3 DNA reads TGTGCCAGCAGCCAAGCGGCCGGGACGCTCCAGCCCCAGCATTTT.

This sequence joins TRBV28 and TRBJ1-2; tentatively, D is TRBD1 (6 bases). Germline V gives CDR1 MDHEN, CDR2 SYDVKM. The CDR3 consists of 12 residues. V shed 5 bases and J shed 7 bases, with 11 bases lying between them. CDR3 loop: CASSRQVLGYTF. CDR3 in DNA: TGTGCCAGCAGTCGACAGGTTCTTGGCTACACCTTC.

This clonotype has more than one count but fewer than ten. This chain joins TRBV11-2 and TRBJ2-1; TRBD2 agrees at 9 bases. Per the germline V gene, CDR1 is SGHAT and CDR2 is FQNNGV. The trim removed 3 bases at V and 6 bases at J, leaving 6 bases unmatched. This CDR3 is 15 amino acids long. The CDR3 region has the DNA TGTGCCAGCAGCTTTGCCGGGACTAGCAGCAATGAGCAGTTCTTC. It yields the protein CASSFAGTSSNEQFF. Drawing the rest from reference TRBV11-2 and TRBJ2-1, the complete variable domain is EAGVAQSPRYKIIEKRQSVAFWCNPISGHATLYWYQQILGQGPKLLIQFQNNGVVDDSQLPKDRFSAERLKGVDSTLKIQPAKLEDSAVYLCASSFAGTSSNEQFFGPGTRLTVL.

The rearrangement links TRBV9 to TRBJ2-7; D uncertain. The CDR3 loop spans 15 amino acids. The V gene lost 4 bases and the J gene lost 0 bases, with 14 bases spanning the gap. Per the germline V gene, CDR1 is SGDLS and CDR2 is YYNGEE. CDR3 bases: TGTGCCAGCAGCCCATGGACGGATAGCTCCTACGAGCAGTACTTC. Its translation: CASSPWTDSSYEQYF.

V is TRBV5-1 and J is TRBJ1-1; the match to TRBD1 covers 10 bases. CDR3 size: 14 residues. Germline V lookup: CDR1 SGHRS, CDR2 YFSETQ. The junction had 2 bases not matched to a gene; V was cut back by 3 bases and J by 3 bases. CDR3 residues: CASSWTGGDTEAFF. CDR3 nucleotide sequence: TGCGCCAGCAGCTGGACAGGGGGTGACACTGAAGCTTTCTTT.

Comment on this clonotype: The junction shows a germline mismatch at one end, possibly a read error. This chain links TRBV2 with TRBJ1-1; no reliable D call. The CDR3 sequence is 13 residues long. Germline loops: CDR1 SNHLY, CDR2 FYNNEI. Written as DNA, the CDR3 is TGTGTCAGCAGTGAACGGGGGAACACTGAAGCTTTCTTT. Encoded protein: CVSSERGNTEAFF.

The chain is built from TRBV10-2 and TRBJ1-6; 7 bases match TRBD1. The length of the CDR3 is 14 residues. Germline CDR1 and CDR2: WSHSY and SAAADI. Unmatched junction bases numbered 6, after V lost 5 bases and J lost 8 bases. The CDR3 DNA reads TGCGCCAGCAGTCCAGGACAGGATTATTCACCCCTCCACTTT. Protein product: CASSPGQDYSPLHF.

The genes are TRBV6-6 and TRBJ2-7; tentatively, D is TRBD2 (5 bases). The CDR3 contains 16 residues. Germline V gene sequence: CDR1 MNHNY, CDR2 SVGAGI (reference sequence). V shed 5 bases and J shed 0 bases, with 17 bases lying between them. The CDR3 loop reads CASSRSSSDFSYEQYF. CDR3 bases: TGTGCCAGCAGTCGCTCATCATCGGACTTCTCCTACGAGCAGTACTTC.

Only a few counts were recorded for this clonotype. This chain uses TRBV24-1 with TRBJ1-5, with D perhaps TRBD1 (5 bases). The ends were cut back, 5 bases at V and 0 bases at J, with 16 bases in the middle. This CDR3 region has 17 residues. From germline, CDR1 is KGHDR and CDR2 SFDVKD. In DNA, the CDR3 is TGTGCCACCAGTGGTCGGGACGGGTCCTATAGCAATCAGCCCCAGCATTTT. Its protein is CATSGRDGSYSNQPQHF.

Only a few counts were recorded for this clonotype. CDR3 sequence (DNA): TGTGCCAGCAGTTTGTGGGGAGGAGGCACTGAAGCTTTCTTT. This codes for CASSLWGGGTEAFF. This sequence joins TRBV27 and TRBJ1-1; D is ambiguous. CDR1 and CDR2 (germline): MNHEY, SMNVEV (reference sequence). This CDR3 has 14 amino acids. V was pared by 3 bases and J by 4 bases, with 12 bases between.

The table lists this clonotype with many counts. The chain joins TRBV6-5 to TRBJ2-6; 9 bases are a match to TRBD1. The V gene end was trimmed by 8 bases and the J gene end by 0 bases; junction bases not matched to a gene: 8. Germline values: CDR1 MNHEY, CDR2 SVGAGI. The CDR3 runs to 17 residues. As DNA, the CDR3 is TGTGCCAGCGTACGATACAGGGGGCCCTCTGGGGCCAACGTCCTGACTTTC. Its translation: CASVRYRGPSGANVLTF.

The chain combines TRBV5-1 with TRBJ2-3; a possible D gene is TRBD2 (5 bases). This CDR3 has 14 amino acids. CDR1 SGHRS and CDR2 YFSETQ come from the germline V gene. V was clipped by 4 bases and J by 5 bases, with 14 bases between them. The CDR3 DNA sequence: TGCGCCAGCAGCCCCGGAGGTGTGAGAGATACGCAGTATTTT. Residues: CASSPGGVRDTQYF.

V is TRBV18 and J is TRBJ2-4; a weak D match, TRBD1 (6 bases). V was shortened by 5 bases and J by 2 bases, with 10 bases between the two germline ends. This CDR3 is 14 amino acids long. Germline-derived CDR1 and CDR2 are KGHSH and LQKENI. This CDR3 is CASSTGQSKNIQYF. The CDR3 DNA is TGTGCCAGCTCAACGGGACAATCCAAAAACATTCAGTACTTC.

This clonotype showed up just once. The rearrangement uses TRBV29-1 and TRBJ1-1, with D perhaps matching TRBD1 (5 bases). CDR1 is SQVTM and CDR2 is ANQGSEA in the germline V gene. The CDR3 has 12 amino acids. In DNA, the CDR3 is TGCAGTTTCAGAGGGGTCAACACTGAAGCTTTCTTT. Encoded protein: CSFRGVNTEAFF.

A few counts support this clonotype. The rearrangement joins TRBV30 to TRBJ1-2, with D perhaps matching TRBD1 (5 bases). Germline assignment: CDR1 GTSNPN and CDR2 SVGIG (reference sequence). V lost 5 bases, J lost 5 bases, and 12 bases lay in between. The length of the CDR3 is 12 residues. CDR3: CAWSPGLYGYTF. In DNA form, the CDR3 reads TGTGCCTGGTCACCAGGGTTGTATGGCTACACCTTC.

The chain is built from TRBV6-4 and TRBJ2-3; D is undetermined. The CDR3 covers 13 residues. Germline-derived CDR1 and CDR2 are MRHNA and SNTAGT. V lost 2 bases and J 6 bases, leaving 9 bases between the germline ends. Here the CDR3 reads CASSDRVEDTQYF. CDR3 coding DNA: TGTGCCAGCAGTGACAGGGTCGAGGATACGCAGTATTTT.

Only a few counts were recorded for this clonotype. In DNA form, the CDR3 reads TGTGCCAGCAGTATAGCCGGGACTTCCGAGCAGTACTTC. Translated, it gives CASSIAGTSEQYF. The chain recombines TRBV7-6 with TRBJ2-7; a weak D match, TRBD2 (6 bases). Germline values: CDR1 SGHVS, CDR2 FNYEAQ. The CDR3 consists of 13 residues. Trimming took off 6 bases at V and 6 bases at J, with 15 bases between the two ends.

The rearrangement links TRBV25-1 to TRBJ2-1; D is undetermined. The CDR3 covers 12 residues. Germline CDR1 reads MGHDK; CDR2 reads SYGVNS. The V end was cut by 10 bases, the J end by 2 bases, with 9 bases between. The CDR3 nucleotides read TGTGCCACCATGAAACCCTACAATGAGCAGTTCTTC. As protein: CATMKPYNEQFF.

The rearrangement uses TRBV7-9 and TRBJ2-1; TRBD1 matches at 9 bases. This CDR3 has 16 residues. Germline assignment: CDR1 SEHNR and CDR2 FQNEAQ (reference sequence). Germline trimming cut 7 bases from V and 0 bases from J; bases unmatched to any gene: 7. CDR3 region: CASTGGTGRSYNEQFF. The CDR3 coding sequence is TGTGCCAGCACCGGCGGGACAGGGCGCTCCTACAATGAGCAGTTCTTC.

The chain combines TRBV29-1 with TRBJ2-1; 9 bases map to TRBD1. CDR1 and CDR2 from the germline V gene are SQVTM and ANQGSEA. The CDR3 loop spans 14 amino acids. The CDR3, as DNA: TGCAGTTTCCTAGGGACAGGGACCGTCAATGAGCAGTTCTTC. Residues: CSFLGTGTVNEQFF.